This T cell receptor (beta chain) was documented in a study of blood T cell repertoires in COVID-19. Study information: The cDNA or gDNA used as material had been derived from T cells, B-cell-depleted T cells, or PBMCs.

Data came from immunoSEQ multiplex PCR; TCRdb stores just in-frame clones and leaves some out. The repertoire consists of around 200,000 clones, with roughly 86% occurring once and the leading ten covering about 9.4%. Germline assignment: CDR1 SGDLS and CDR2 YYNGEE. The CDR3 spans 18 residues. With V trimmed by 0 bases and J by 0 bases, 12 bases remained unmatched. Sequencing was done on a sample of PBMCs or T cells enriched from blood (not recorded which). The rearrangement links TRBV9 to TRBJ2-7, with 7 positions matching TRBD2. This clonotype originated in a man between 18 and 29 years old with acute COVID-19. CDR3 coding DNA: TGTGCCAGCAGCGTAGATGGGGGGGAAGACGGGTCCTCCTACGAGCAGTACTTC. Residues: CASSVDGGEDGSSYEQYF.